Listed below are T cell receptor beta chains from one sample, sequenced in a study of blood T cell repertoires in COVID-19. Measured with immunoSEQ multiplex PCR; TCRdb has only the in-frame clones, and not every one. The data contain 150,000 or so clones, nearly 70% of them seen just once; the ten biggest clones take up 1.9%. Sequenced material: peripheral blood. All receptors derive from a woman in her 70s with acute or convalescent COVID-19. CDR3s include the opening cysteine and the closing phenylalanine or tryptophan. The D gene is left open where the match is weak. The size field is filled for only some rows; it gives once, few, many or a size class.

j_call: TRBJ1-5
clone_size: NA
d_call: TRBD1
v_call: TRBV28
cdr3_aa: CATPSPGGGENQPQHF
cdr3_nt: TGTGCCACCCCTTCCCCCGGAGGGGGCGAGAATCAGCCCCAGCATTTT

j_call: TRBJ1-4
clone_size: NA
d_call: TRBD1
v_call: TRBV18
cdr3_aa: CASSALPGTGDSTNEKLFF
cdr3_nt: TGTGCCAGCTCAGCATTACCCGGGACAGGGGACTCAACTAATGAAAAACTGTTTTTT

j_call: TRBJ1-2
clone_size: NA
d_call: NA
v_call: TRBV28
cdr3_aa: CASSFREDYGYTF
cdr3_nt: TGTGCCAGCAGTTTCAGGGAAGACTATGGCTACACCTTC

j_call: TRBJ2-7
clone_size: many
d_call: TRBD1
v_call: TRBV12-3/TRBV12-4
cdr3_aa: CASSLTGDEQYF
cdr3_nt: TGTGCCAGCAGTTTAACAGGGGACGAGCAGTACTTC

j_call: TRBJ2-1
clone_size: NA
d_call: TRBD2
v_call: TRBV18
cdr3_aa: CASSPLGLAGGNNEQFF
cdr3_nt: TGTGCCAGCTCACCACTCGGACTAGCGGGAGGAAACAATGAGCAGTTCTTC

j_call: TRBJ1-5
clone_size: NA
d_call: NA
v_call: TRBV15
cdr3_aa: CATSDVRSNQPQHF
cdr3_nt: TGTGCCACCAGCGACGTGAGGAGCAATCAGCCCCAGCATTTT

j_call: TRBJ2-1
clone_size: NA
d_call: TRBD1
v_call: TRBV28
cdr3_aa: CASNDRGHNEQFF
cdr3_nt: TGTGCCAGCAACGACAGGGGACACAATGAGCAGTTCTTC

j_call: TRBJ2-7
clone_size: NA
d_call: NA
v_call: TRBV20-1
cdr3_aa: CSASWTDSYEQYF
cdr3_nt: TGCAGTGCTAGTTGGACCGACAGCTACGAGCAGTACTTC

j_call: TRBJ2-7
clone_size: NA
d_call: TRBD1
v_call: TRBV30
cdr3_aa: CAFRDRGSYEQYF
cdr3_nt: TGTGCCTTCCGGGACAGGGGATCCTACGAGCAGTACTTC

j_call: TRBJ1-1
clone_size: NA
d_call: TRBD1
v_call: TRBV27
cdr3_aa: CASSPQGATEAFF
cdr3_nt: TGTGCCAGCAGTCCACAGGGGGCGACTGAAGCTTTCTTT

j_call: TRBJ2-5
clone_size: few
d_call: TRBD1
v_call: TRBV5-6
cdr3_aa: CASSRWTGGEKTQYF
cdr3_nt: TGTGCCAGCAGCAGATGGACAGGGGGGGAAAAGACCCAGTACTTC

j_call: TRBJ1-2
clone_size: NA
d_call: TRBD1
v_call: TRBV6-1
cdr3_aa: CASSEFYAGQGGGGYTF
cdr3_nt: TGTGCCAGCAGTGAATTCTACGCGGGACAGGGAGGTGGTGGCTACACCTTC

j_call: TRBJ2-7
clone_size: NA
d_call: NA
v_call: TRBV5-5
cdr3_aa: CASSLGVSYEQYF
cdr3_nt: TGTGCCAGCAGCTTGGGAGTTTCCTACGAGCAGTACTTC

j_call: TRBJ2-7
clone_size: NA
d_call: TRBD2
v_call: TRBV27
cdr3_aa: CASSLRLAGTYEQYF
cdr3_nt: TGTGCCAGCAGTTTACGGCTAGCGGGGACCTACGAGCAGTACTTC

j_call: TRBJ2-3
clone_size: NA
d_call: TRBD1
v_call: TRBV27
cdr3_aa: CASSRKGADTTDTQYF
cdr3_nt: TGTGCCAGCAGTCGAAAGGGGGCGGATACCACAGATACGCAGTATTTT

j_call: TRBJ2-7
clone_size: NA
d_call: TRBD1
v_call: TRBV5-1
cdr3_aa: CASSQSTGVGEQYF
cdr3_nt: TGCGCCAGCAGCCAATCGACAGGGGTGGGGGAGCAGTACTTC

j_call: TRBJ2-3
clone_size: NA
d_call: TRBD2
v_call: TRBV24-1
cdr3_aa: CATSDGLAGKTDTQYF
cdr3_nt: TGTGCCACCAGTGATGGACTAGCGGGGAAGACAGATACGCAGTATTTT

j_call: TRBJ2-3
clone_size: NA
d_call: TRBD2
v_call: TRBV7-6
cdr3_aa: CASSLKESLAEGTDTQYF
cdr3_nt: TGTGCCAGCAGCTTAAAAGAAAGCCTAGCGGAGGGCACAGATACGCAGTATTTT

j_call: TRBJ1-5
clone_size: NA
d_call: NA
v_call: TRBV12-3/TRBV12-4
cdr3_aa: CASSNEGNQPQHF
cdr3_nt: TGTGCCAGCAGCAATGAGGGCAATCAGCCCCAGCATTTT

j_call: TRBJ2-1
clone_size: NA
d_call: TRBD2
v_call: TRBV7-6
cdr3_aa: CASSLGLAGGNEQFF
cdr3_nt: TGTGCCAGCAGCTTAGGACTAGCGGGAGGCAATGAGCAGTTCTTC

j_call: TRBJ2-7
clone_size: NA
d_call: TRBD1
v_call: TRBV12-5
cdr3_aa: CASGSFDRDQYEQYF
cdr3_nt: TGTGCTAGTGGATCCTTCGACAGGGACCAATACGAGCAGTACTTC

j_call: TRBJ2-1
clone_size: NA
d_call: NA
v_call: TRBV7-9
cdr3_aa: CASSSSQVSGSEQFF
cdr3_nt: TGTGCCAGCAGCTCAAGCCAAGTTAGCGGTTCAGAGCAGTTCTTC

j_call: TRBJ1-3
clone_size: NA
d_call: NA
v_call: TRBV7-8
cdr3_aa: CASSLALGNTIYF
cdr3_nt: TGTGCCAGCAGCTTAGCGCTTGGCAACACCATATATTTT

j_call: TRBJ1-3
clone_size: NA
d_call: NA
v_call: TRBV29-1
cdr3_aa: CSVEWTEDSGNTIYF
cdr3_nt: TGCAGCGTTGAGTGGACAGAAGACTCTGGAAACACCATATATTTT

j_call: TRBJ1-6
clone_size: NA
d_call: NA
v_call: TRBV5-8
cdr3_aa: CASSFRETSPLHF
cdr3_nt: TGTGCCAGCAGCTTTCGGGAAACTTCACCCCTCCACTTT

j_call: TRBJ1-1
clone_size: NA
d_call: TRBD1
v_call: TRBV19
cdr3_aa: CASSRTGELNTEAFF
cdr3_nt: TGTGCCAGTAGTAGGACAGGGGAGTTGAACACTGAAGCTTTCTTT

j_call: TRBJ1-1
clone_size: NA
d_call: TRBD1
v_call: TRBV5-4
cdr3_aa: CASSLEQGGTEAFF
cdr3_nt: TGTGCCAGCAGCTTGGAGCAGGGGGGAACTGAAGCTTTCTTT

j_call: TRBJ1-2
clone_size: NA
d_call: NA
v_call: TRBV19
cdr3_aa: CASSMTTAYGYTF
cdr3_nt: TGTGCCAGTAGTATGACAACGGCCTATGGCTACACCTTC

j_call: TRBJ1-1
clone_size: few
d_call: NA
v_call: TRBV10-3
cdr3_aa: CAISADRRAFF
cdr3_nt: TGTGCCATCAGTGCAGACAGGCGGGCTTTCTTT

j_call: TRBJ1-4
clone_size: NA
d_call: TRBD1
v_call: TRBV7-6
cdr3_aa: CASSSLSGNRGLVANEKLFF
cdr3_nt: TGTGCCAGCAGCTCGTTGAGTGGTAACAGGGGTCTTGTAGCTAATGAAAAACTGTTTTTT

j_call: TRBJ2-5
clone_size: many
d_call: NA
v_call: TRBV5-1
cdr3_aa: CASSFKRTEQETQYF
cdr3_nt: TGCGCCAGCAGCTTTAAAAGGACAGAACAAGAGACCCAGTACTTC

j_call: TRBJ1-2
clone_size: NA
d_call: TRBD1
v_call: TRBV4-3
cdr3_aa: CASSQEDRGEYGYTF
cdr3_nt: TGCGCCAGCAGCCAAGAGGACAGGGGAGAGTATGGCTACACCTTC

j_call: TRBJ2-4
clone_size: few
d_call: NA
v_call: TRBV28
cdr3_aa: CASSLWSGGHLAKNIQYF
cdr3_nt: TGTGCCAGCAGTTTATGGTCAGGAGGGCACCTTGCCAAAAACATTCAGTACTTC

j_call: TRBJ1-2
clone_size: NA
d_call: NA
v_call: TRBV12-3/TRBV12-4
cdr3_aa: CASSSDMDYGYTF
cdr3_nt: TGTGCCAGCAGTTCGGACATGGACTATGGCTACACCTTC

j_call: TRBJ1-6
clone_size: few
d_call: NA
v_call: TRBV4-1
cdr3_aa: CASSQLTGYNSPLHF
cdr3_nt: TGCGCCAGCAGCCAGCTCACAGGGTATAATTCACCCCTCCACTTT

j_call: TRBJ1-2
clone_size: NA
d_call: NA
v_call: TRBV5-1
cdr3_aa: CASSSGGISDYGYTF
cdr3_nt: TGCGCCAGCAGCTCGGGGGGGATATCGGACTATGGCTACACCTTC

j_call: TRBJ2-7
clone_size: NA
d_call: TRBD1
v_call: TRBV19
cdr3_aa: CASRPTGAYEQYF
cdr3_nt: TGTGCCAGTAGACCCACAGGGGCCTACGAGCAGTACTTC

j_call: TRBJ1-2
clone_size: NA
d_call: NA
v_call: TRBV19
cdr3_aa: CASSPGQMRIRLYGYTF
cdr3_nt: TGTGCCAGTAGTCCGGGACAAATGAGGATTAGGCTATATGGCTACACCTTC

j_call: TRBJ2-5
clone_size: NA
d_call: TRBD1
v_call: TRBV25-1
cdr3_aa: CASRGDRGDETQYF
cdr3_nt: TGTGCCAGCAGGGGAGACAGGGGGGACGAGACCCAGTACTTC

j_call: TRBJ1-1
clone_size: NA
d_call: NA
v_call: TRBV6-5
cdr3_aa: CASRSGTVNTEAFF
cdr3_nt: TGTGCCAGCAGGAGCGGGACTGTCAACACTGAAGCTTTCTTT

j_call: TRBJ2-6
clone_size: NA
d_call: TRBD1
v_call: TRBV19
cdr3_aa: CASSGWDRAFSGANVLTF
cdr3_nt: TGTGCCAGCTCCGGCTGGGACAGGGCCTTTTCCGGGGCCAACGTCCTGACTTTC

j_call: TRBJ2-1
clone_size: NA
d_call: TRBD2
v_call: TRBV28
cdr3_aa: CASSTQGRPNSGRVREQFF
cdr3_nt: TGTGCCAGCAGCACTCAGGGGCGACCTAATAGCGGGAGGGTCCGTGAGCAGTTCTTC

j_call: TRBJ2-3
clone_size: few
d_call: TRBD2
v_call: TRBV7-9
cdr3_aa: CASSPVSGGASTDTQYF
cdr3_nt: TGTGCCAGCAGCCCAGTTAGCGGGGGGGCTAGCACAGATACGCAGTATTTT

j_call: TRBJ1-5
clone_size: NA
d_call: NA
v_call: TRBV9
cdr3_aa: CASSVDGGDQPQHF
cdr3_nt: TGTGCCAGCAGCGTAGATGGGGGGGATCAGCCCCAGCATTTT

j_call: TRBJ2-7
clone_size: NA
d_call: NA
v_call: TRBV5-1
cdr3_aa: CASSLLRRGGEQYF
cdr3_nt: TGCGCCAGCAGCCTGCTAAGAAGGGGGGGCGAGCAGTACTTC

j_call: TRBJ2-1
clone_size: NA
d_call: NA
v_call: TRBV5-1
cdr3_aa: CASSLGAGRPNEQFF
cdr3_nt: TGCGCCAGCAGCTTGGGAGCGGGCAGGCCCAATGAGCAGTTCTTC

j_call: TRBJ2-7
clone_size: NA
d_call: NA
v_call: TRBV9
cdr3_aa: CASSVEGASSYEQYF
cdr3_nt: TGTGCCAGCAGCGTGGAGGGGGCTAGTTCCTACGAGCAGTACTTC

j_call: TRBJ2-7
clone_size: NA
d_call: NA
v_call: TRBV10-1
cdr3_aa: CASSEKRHYQQYF
cdr3_nt: TGCGCCAGCAGTGAGAAGCGCCACTACCAGCAGTACTTC

j_call: TRBJ2-2
clone_size: few
d_call: TRBD2
v_call: TRBV28
cdr3_aa: CASTFWGAGGPVGELFF
cdr3_nt: TGTGCCAGCACCTTTTGGGGAGCGGGAGGGCCGGTCGGGGAGCTGTTTTTT

j_call: TRBJ1-6
clone_size: few
d_call: NA
v_call: TRBV6-5
cdr3_aa: CASSYGSQGSNSPLHF
cdr3_nt: TGTGCCAGCAGTTACGGTTCTCAGGGGAGTAATTCACCCCTCCACTTT